The 18 T cell receptor beta chains presented below share a single source sample, sequenced in a study of blood T cell repertoires in COVID-19. TCRdb keeps only in-frame clones here, not all; method: immunoSEQ multiplex PCR. The top ten clones hold about 1.7% of a sample with fewer than 250,000 clones, 86% of them seen once. Sequencing was carried out using peripheral blood. These receptors were obtained from a woman in her sixties who had recovered from COVID-19.

The J gene is TRBJ2-3, the V gene TRBV28, with 9 bases aligning to TRBD2. From germline, CDR1 is MDHEN and CDR2 SYDVKM. The CDR3 has 14 residues. The J segment lost 3 bases and the V segment lost 6 bases, leaving 4 bases of the junction unmatched. The CDR3 spells CASRAAGGTDTQYF. Written as DNA, the CDR3 is TGTGCCAGCAGGGCAGCGGGGGGAACAGATACGCAGTATTTT. The entire variable domain, with the rest obtained from reference TRBV28 and TRBJ2-3, is as follows: DVKVTQSSRYLVKRTGEKVFLECVQDMDHENMFWYRQDPGLGLRLIYFSYDVKMKEKGDIPEGYSVSREKKERFSLILESASTNQTSMYLCASRAAGGTDTQYFGPGTRLTVL.

The chain couples TRBV5-4 to TRBJ2-1, with TRBD1 matching over 7 bases. V lost 0 bases, J lost 4 bases, and 4 bases stayed unmatched. CDR3 length equals 15 residues. Germline CDR1 SGHNT, CDR2 YYREEE (reference sequence). The CDR3 loop reads CASSLDRGGYNEQFF. In DNA, the CDR3 is TGTGCCAGCAGCTTGGACAGGGGTGGATACAATGAGCAGTTCTTC.

The chain couples TRBV19 to TRBJ1-2; 9 bases line up with TRBD1. Germline CDR1 is LNHDA and CDR2 is SQIVND (reference sequence). The length of the CDR3 is 14 residues. The V gene end was trimmed by 2 bases and the J gene end by 6 bases; junction bases not matched to a gene: 4. CDR3: CASSITWTGDGYTF. DNA for the CDR3: TGTGCCAGTAGTATAACCTGGACAGGGGATGGCTACACCTTC.

In its sample, this clone was seen a few times. The chain has TRBV5-1 and TRBJ2-7, with 7 bases that match TRBD1. The CDR3 covers 13 residues. V dropped 5 bases and J dropped 3; count of bases not matched to a gene: 5. Germline CDR1 SGHRS, CDR2 YFSETQ. Here the CDR3 DNA reads TGCGCCAGCAGACCCGACAGGGACTACGAGCAGTACTTC. Its translation is CASRPDRDYEQYF.

The V and J genes are TRBV18 and TRBJ2-1; the D gene is possibly TRBD1 (5 bases). This CDR3 has 14 residues. The V end was cut by 4 bases, the J end by 3 bases, with 10 bases between. Germline CDR1 and CDR2: KGHSH and LQKENI. CDR3: CASSLTVLYNEQFF. The CDR3 DNA is TGTGCCAGCTCACTGACAGTCCTCTACAATGAGCAGTTCTTC.

In its sample, this clone was seen once. The chain employs TRBV7-8 and TRBJ1-2; 7 positions agree with TRBD1. CDR3 length: 14 amino acids. CDR1 SGHVS and CDR2 FQNEAQ come from the germline V gene. V trimming: 6 bases; J trimming: 4 bases; junction bases outside the gene matches: 8. In nucleotides, the CDR3 is TGTGCCAGCAGTCGGCGGGACAGCGTCTATGGCTACACCTTC. Protein product: CASSRRDSVYGYTF.

The rearrangement uses TRBV27 and TRBJ1-1; a possible D gene is TRBD1 (6 bases). Trimming left V 2 bases short and J 1 base short, with 8 bases between. This CDR3 is 14 amino acids long. Germline V lookup: CDR1 MNHEY, CDR2 SMNVEV (reference sequence). DNA of the CDR3: TGTGCCAGCAGTTTAGACAGGCAGAACACTGAAGCTTTCTTT. Translating gives CASSLDRQNTEAFF.

The V and J genes are TRBV28 and TRBJ2-5; D possibly corresponds to TRBD1 (6 bases). Trimming stripped 9 bases from V and 1 base from J, with 12 bases between. The germline V gene has CDR1 MDHEN and CDR2 SYDVKM. The CDR3 runs 13 residues. CDR3 nucleotide sequence: TGTGCCAGTTTAACAGGGAGCCAAGAGACCCAGTACTTC. This translates into CASLTGSQETQYF. The variable domain in full, completed from reference TRBV28 and TRBJ2-5, reads DVKVTQSSRYLVKRTGEKVFLECVQDMDHENMFWYRQDPGLGLRLIYFSYDVKMKEKGDIPEGYSVSREKKERFSLILESASTNQTSMYLCASLTGSQETQYFGPGTRLLVL.

This clone was seen a single time. J is TRBJ2-7 and V is TRBV27; 7 positions agree with TRBD1. This CDR3 is built from 13 residues. Germline CDR1 MNHEY, CDR2 SMNVEV (reference sequence). V gave up 6 bases and J gave up 1 base; unmatched junction bases: 3. In DNA, the CDR3 is TGTGCCAGCAGGATGACAGGGTCCTACGAGCAGTACTTC. Protein product: CASRMTGSYEQYF.

This chain uses TRBV21-1 with TRBJ1-5; whether TRBD1, the table's D call, matches the DNA was not checked. TRBV21-1 constitutes a pseudogene. The CDR3 is 16 residues long. The CDR3 protein is CASSKVDLTGNQPQHF. The DNA of the CDR3 is TGTGCCAGCAGCAAAGTCGACCTAACAGGCAATCAGCCCCAGCATTTT.

This chain joins TRBV5-1 and TRBJ2-5; the match to TRBD2 covers 13 bases. This CDR3 contains 15 residues. The V gene end was trimmed by 4 bases and the J gene end by 5 bases; junction bases not matched to a gene: 5. Germline assignment: CDR1 SGHRS and CDR2 YFSETQ. CDR3 DNA: TGCGCCAGCAGCAGGACTAGCGGGGGACCCGAGACCCAGTACTTC. Amino acids: CASSRTSGGPETQYF.

The rearrangement links TRBV5-1 to TRBJ2-3; 7 bases fit TRBD1. With V trimmed by 3 bases and J by 4 bases, 11 bases remained unmatched. The CDR3 sequence is 16 residues long. Germline V lookup: CDR1 SGHRS, CDR2 YFSETQ. CDR3 in DNA: TGCGCCAGCAGCTGGGGACAGCTTGATGCTTCAGATACGCAGTATTTT. Residues: CASSWGQLDASDTQYF.

The table lists this clone with a count of one. This sequence joins TRBV6-2 or TRBV6-3 and TRBJ1-1, with no clear D. This CDR3 has 13 amino acids. The germline V gene encodes CDR1 MNHEY and CDR2 SVGEGT. Trimming took 2 bases from V and 1 from J, leaving 5 bases between them. CDR3 DNA sequence: TGTGCCAGCAGTTACGCGGCGAACACTGAAGCTTTCTTT. Translating it yields CASSYAANTEAFF.

This chain joins TRBV3-1 (or the pseudogene TRBV3-2) and TRBJ1-2; TRBD1 might be the D (5 bases). Germline V gene data show CDR1 as LGHDT and CDR2 as YNNKEL (reference sequence). V was trimmed by 1 base and J by 4 bases, leaving 13 bases between them. The CDR3 is made up of 15 amino acids. The CDR3 region has the DNA TGTGCCAGCAGCCAAGTACAGGTTAGGGGCTATGGCTACACCTTC. This gives the protein CASSQVQVRGYGYTF.

The chain has TRBV5-4 and TRBJ1-3; TRBD1 matches 9 bases. After removal of 5 bases from V and 1 base from J, the junction contained 7 bases not matched to a gene. The CDR3 is made up of 16 amino acids. CDR1 and CDR2 (germline): SGHNT, YYREEE (reference sequence). CDR3 DNA sequence: TGTGCCAGCAGATCGGGGACAGGGCCTTCTGGAAACACCATATATTTT. Translation: CASRSGTGPSGNTIYF.

This chain connects TRBV6-6 to TRBJ1-3, with D perhaps TRBD1 (6 bases). The V gene lost 4 bases and the J gene lost 3 bases, with 16 bases spanning the gap. CDR1 and CDR2 (germline): MNHNY, SVGAGI (reference sequence). The CDR3 covers 16 residues. CDR3 DNA sequence: TGTGCCAGCAGTTCAGGGAGGGGGGCTAATGGAAACACCATATATTTT. Translated: CASSSGRGANGNTIYF.

The chain joins TRBV7-8 to TRBJ1-2, with a weak D call TRBD1 (6 bases). The CDR3 spans 15 residues. Germline V gene lookup returns CDR1 SGHVS and CDR2 FQNEAQ. V was clipped by 5 bases and J by 1 base, with 14 bases between them. The CDR3 sequence: CASSKDSTFNYGYTF. The CDR3 region has the DNA TGTGCCAGCAGCAAGGACAGTACCTTTAACTATGGCTACACCTTC.

The rearrangement links TRBV10-3 to TRBJ2-2; the match to TRBD2 covers 7 bases. Trimming removed 4 bases from V and 5 bases from J; junction bases left unmatched: 1. CDR1 ENHRY and CDR2 SYGVKD come from the germline V gene. This CDR3 comprises 13 residues. The CDR3 is CAISGEGTGELFF. CDR3 bases: TGTGCCATCAGTGGGGAGGGGACCGGGGAGCTGTTTTTT.